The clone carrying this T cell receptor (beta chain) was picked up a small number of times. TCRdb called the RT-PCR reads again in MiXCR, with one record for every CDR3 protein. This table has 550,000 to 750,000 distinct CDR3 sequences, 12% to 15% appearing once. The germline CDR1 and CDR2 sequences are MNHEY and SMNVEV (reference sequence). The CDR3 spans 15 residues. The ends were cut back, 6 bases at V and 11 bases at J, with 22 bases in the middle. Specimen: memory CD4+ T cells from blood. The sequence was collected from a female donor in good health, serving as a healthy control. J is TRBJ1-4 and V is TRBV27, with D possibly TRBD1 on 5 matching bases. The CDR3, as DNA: TGTGCCAGCAGCCCCCCCGGGACCCCCGGGATGAAACTGTTTTTT. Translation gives CASSPPGTPGMKLFF.